This is a list of T cell receptor beta chains from one sample in a study of a mutant IDH1 vaccine in newly diagnosed glioma. These receptors' targets are unknown. TCRdb keeps only in-frame clones here, not all; method: immunoSEQ multiplex PCR. The sample consists of 60,000 to 65,000 clones, roughly 79% of them appearing once. The source material was PBMCs, sampled from a glioma patient whose treatment included an IDH1 peptide vaccine. Receptors originate from a man aged 35 to 55 with glioma. Each CDR3 is given with its conserved first and last residue. Each record gives: CDR3 length, V gene, CDR3 protein.

CDR3 length: 11; V gene: TRBV30; CDR3 protein: CAWSVQNEQFF
CDR3 length: 14; V gene: TRBV30; CDR3 protein: CAWKRDEKGQPQHF
CDR3 length: 15; V gene: TRBV27; CDR3 protein: CASSTLSGSYYEQYF
CDR3 length: 14; V gene: TRBV7-2; CDR3 protein: CASSPGQANYGYTF
CDR3 length: 13; V gene: TRBV19; CDR3 protein: CASSTGLDNEQFF
CDR3 length: 13; V gene: TRBV30; CDR3 protein: CAWSGDSNQPQHF
CDR3 length: 15; V gene: TRBV19; CDR3 protein: CASSMLADSTDTQYF
CDR3 length: 16; V gene: TRBV5-1; CDR3 protein: CASSPISTGSNTEAFF
CDR3 length: 12; V gene: TRBV11-1; CDR3 protein: CASSLSNTEAFF
CDR3 length: 12; V gene: TRBV5-6; CDR3 protein: CASSSSAGGAFF
CDR3 length: 15; V gene: TRBV7-2; CDR3 protein: CASSYDRGPYNEQFF
CDR3 length: 13; V gene: TRBV19; CDR3 protein: CASSLGTVETQYF
CDR3 length: 12; V gene: TRBV12-5; CDR3 protein: CASGVDTGGYTF
CDR3 length: 16; V gene: TRBV14; CDR3 protein: CASSQVGLHSTDTQYF
CDR3 length: 15; V gene: TRBV19; CDR3 protein: CASRPQSSYNSPLHF
CDR3 length: 17; V gene: TRBV7-3; CDR3 protein: CASSLPGASLSSYEQYF